This T cell receptor beta chain appears in the sequencing data of a study of CXCR3-negative and CXCR3-positive naive CD8 T cells. Study background: The TRB read total, some 150 million, broke down to about 1.5 +/- 0.3 million reads per library.

Researchers prepared the TRB cDNA libraries using 5' RACE with UMI labels. One entry per CDR3 protein, without DNA, is what TCRdb gives after re-calling the 5' RACE reads. Its table lists 45,000 to 55,000 distinct CDR3 sequences. With respect to this clonotype: Antigen: not known.

CDR1 MRHNA and CDR2 SNTAGT come from the germline V gene. The CDR3 contains 14 residues. Study outcomes and limitations: In naive cells, CXCR3-negative and CXCR3-positive subsets had similar TRBV-TRBJ usage; memory cells differed. The study inferred TCR strength from TRB CDR3 properties and found comparable surface CD5 between naive subsets.

The TCR comes from a human donor in good health. Some clones in this sample may be carry-over from other donors' samples. The sample comprised memory CD8+ T cells from blood. The chain has TRBV6-4 and TRBJ2-3; TCRdb's assignment of TRBD1 cannot be checked, as there is no DNA. The CDR3 here is CASGEGGGTDTQYF.